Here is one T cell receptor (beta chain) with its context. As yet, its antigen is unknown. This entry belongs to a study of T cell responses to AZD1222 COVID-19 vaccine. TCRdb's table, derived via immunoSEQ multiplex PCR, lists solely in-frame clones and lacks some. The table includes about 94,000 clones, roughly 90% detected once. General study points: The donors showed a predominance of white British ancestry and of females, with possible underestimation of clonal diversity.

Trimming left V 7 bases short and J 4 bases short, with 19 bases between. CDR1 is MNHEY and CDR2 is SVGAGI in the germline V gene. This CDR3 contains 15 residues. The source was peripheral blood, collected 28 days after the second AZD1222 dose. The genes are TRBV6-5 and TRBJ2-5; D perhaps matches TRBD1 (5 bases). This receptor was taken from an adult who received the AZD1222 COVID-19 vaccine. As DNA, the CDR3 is TGTGCCAGCATGGAGAGAGGCAGGCAGGGAGAGACCCAGTACTTC. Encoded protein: CASMERGRQGETQYF.